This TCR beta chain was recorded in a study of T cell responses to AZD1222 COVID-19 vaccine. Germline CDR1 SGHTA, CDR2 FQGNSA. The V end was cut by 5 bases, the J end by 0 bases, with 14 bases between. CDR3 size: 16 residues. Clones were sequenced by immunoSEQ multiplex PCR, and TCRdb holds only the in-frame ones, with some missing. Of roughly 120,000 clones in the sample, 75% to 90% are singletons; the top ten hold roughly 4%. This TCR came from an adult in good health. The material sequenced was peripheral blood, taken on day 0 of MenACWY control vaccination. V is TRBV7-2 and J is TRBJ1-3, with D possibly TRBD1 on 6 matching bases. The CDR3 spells CASSQGRRGSGNTIYF. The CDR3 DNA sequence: TGTGCCAGCAGCCAGGGGAGGCGTGGCTCTGGAAACACCATATATTTT.